This TCR beta chain appears in the sequencing data of a study of vaccination and CD4 T cells after COVID-19 (dated by TCRdb to the early 2020s). Study-level background: Convalescent patients had a positive SARS-CoV-2 result on nasal swab PCR, and of these patients, several had mild disease and one had severe disease. Post-vaccine blood samples were taken a median of 72 days after the second vaccine dose, with a range of roughly 14 to 250 days. Post-COVID blood samples from convalescent patients were collected a median of roughly 100 days after diagnosis, with a range of 35 to 161 days. The convalescent cohort comprised six males and four females, including two Hispanic individuals, seven Caucasians, two Asians and one multiracial person. Control cultures received a CEFX viral epitope pool as the positive control, an HIV-1 Nef peptide pool as the negative control, or no peptide. In roughly nine COVID-19 convalescent patients and 4 infection-naive healthy vaccine recipients, the spike-specific CD4+ TCR repertoire before mRNA vaccination was compared with the repertoire after mRNA vaccination. Culture stimuli were overlapping spike peptide pools from SARS-CoV-2 and from the common cold coronaviruses HCoV-NL63, HCoV-OC43 and HCoV-229E. Two doses of either the Pfizer-BioNTech BNT162b2 vaccine (n=8) or the Moderna mRNA-1273 vaccine (n=2) were administered to participants. Summary of the overall study and its limitations: Among the post-vaccine SARS-CoV-2-reactive clones in convalescent patients, a median approximately 86% showed up only after vaccination, which suggests vaccine-specific priming. Of the vaccine-specific clones found in convalescent patients, nearly all (304 of 307) were mono-reactive for SARS-CoV-2 spike instead of being cross-reactive with common cold coronaviruses. The median number of SARS-CoV-2-reactive clonotypes rose from roughly 20 after infection to around 40 after vaccination, but the change was not significant. Only a relatively small number of convalescent patients were included in the study, and early timepoints following natural infection were not analyzed.

The CDR3, cysteine through phenylalanine, is 17 amino acids long. Only CDR3 DNA is held: 51 bases, read in frame from base 1. Taken from the germline V gene (reference sequence), the CDR1 and CDR2 loops are SEHNR and FQNEAQ. Relative to germline, V is missing 2 bases and J is missing 0 bases, with 8 bases of the junction outside any gene match. The method was PCR. DNA from cultured CD4+ T cells underwent TCR sequencing with the Oncomine TCR Beta short-read assay at the Johns Hopkins FTIC core. The QIAamp micro DNA kit was used to extract genomic DNA from the cultured CD4+ T cells. Oncomine TCR Beta libraries from cultured CD4+ T cells were pooled using unique dual indexes and sequenced on an Illumina iSeq 100. Per the source publication's procedure: Non-productive sequences were filtered out, and CDR3s that did not start with C, did not end with F or W, or were shorter than 7 amino acids were discarded. The MANAFEST web application was used to identify antigen-specific clonotypes by comparing peptide-stimulated wells against reference wells and other culture wells. Positive clones required FDR below 0.05, an odds ratio above 5, and productive frequency above 0.1% in at least two of three replicate wells. Cross-reactive clonotypes were defined as significantly expanded in both SARS-CoV-2 spike wells and at least one common cold coronavirus spike condition. Using R version 3.6.1, CDR3 homology was evaluated through Levenshtein distances (stringdist) along with unrooted phylogenetic trees (ape). TCRdb's own reprocessing of the public reads used fastp at Q25 and MiXCR and kept productive beta chains. Entries are consolidated by CDR3 protein sequence, retaining the most common genes and DNA. TCRdb assigned the V and J calls; the authors' analysis was not used. The sample contains 6,000 to 8,500 distinct CDR3 sequences, approximately 69% of them found a single time. The ten largest clonotypes hold around 16% of the sample.

The treatment or condition label for this specimen denotes: roughly 10-day PBMC culture with coronavirus spike peptide pools or control peptides (ViraFEST assay). The ViraFEST assay, used in the study, expanded antigen-specific T cells with peptide pools and then identified the expanded clonotypes through TCR sequencing. The convalescent patients' positive SARS-CoV-2 PCR tests fell between March and December 2020, which was before the Alpha, Beta and Delta variants emerged in the United States. Roughly 2 million PBMCs per well were cultured in IMDM with roughly 5% human AB serum and roughly 9.3 IU/ml IL-2, plus 10 ug/ml peptide pools. Half of the culture medium was replaced with fresh IL-2-containing medium on days 3 and 7. After approximately 11 days of culture, CD4+ T cells were isolated by negative selection with the EasySep CD4+ T cell isolation kit. PBMCs were separated from whole blood using Ficoll-Paque Plus gradient centrifugation and then either used fresh or cryopreserved at -140C. In general, triplicate wells were set up for every culture condition.

Comments on this clonotype: Its recognized antigen is unknown. Base qualities are not at hand, and no much larger clone is one base apart.

The TCR sequence derives from a human donor who had recovered from COVID-19. Sequences were obtained from CD4+ T cells from blood, cultured in vitro. The chain was built from TRBV7-9 and TRBJ1-1; 8 of the junction bases match TRBD1. The DNA sequence is given as TGTGCCAGCAGCTTAACGGACAGGGATCGCATGAACACTGAAGCTTTCTTT. It encodes CASSLTDRDRMNTEAFF. With the rest looked up from the reference TRBV7-9 and TRBJ1-1 genes rather than sequenced, the full variable domain is DTGVSQNPRHKITKRGQNVTFRCDPISEHNRLYWYRQTLGQGPEFLTYFQNEAQLEKSRLLSDRFSAERPKGSFSTLEIQRTEQGDSAMYLCASSLTDRDRMNTEAFFGQGTRLTVV.